This T cell receptor beta chain derives from a study of blood T cell repertoires in COVID-19. Overall study context: From the United States, Italy and Spain came samples of acute and convalescent COVID-19. T cells, B-cell-depleted T cells, or PBMCs provided the cDNA or gDNA that served as material.

In the authors' methods: Reference gene primer amplification in the assay estimated nucleated cell counts. Sequencing used immunoSEQ multiplex PCR; TCRdb keeps in-frame clones, though not all of them. D and trimming come from the DNA, and the V and J calls and clone size come from that table. The table lists around 190,000 clones, around 80% of them singletons. Germline CDR1 and CDR2: KGHSH and LQKENI. CDR3 length equals 15 residues. The ends lost 6 bases at V and 1 base at J; junction bases unmatched: 6. This chain joins TRBV18 and TRBJ1-1; 9 positions agree with TRBD1. Sequenced input: peripheral blood. The clonotype was recovered from a man aged 65 to 85 with active or convalescent COVID-19. The CDR3 DNA sequence: TGTGCCAGCTCTCTGGGGACAGGGCAGAACACTGAAGCTTTCTTT. As protein: CASSLGTGQNTEAFF.